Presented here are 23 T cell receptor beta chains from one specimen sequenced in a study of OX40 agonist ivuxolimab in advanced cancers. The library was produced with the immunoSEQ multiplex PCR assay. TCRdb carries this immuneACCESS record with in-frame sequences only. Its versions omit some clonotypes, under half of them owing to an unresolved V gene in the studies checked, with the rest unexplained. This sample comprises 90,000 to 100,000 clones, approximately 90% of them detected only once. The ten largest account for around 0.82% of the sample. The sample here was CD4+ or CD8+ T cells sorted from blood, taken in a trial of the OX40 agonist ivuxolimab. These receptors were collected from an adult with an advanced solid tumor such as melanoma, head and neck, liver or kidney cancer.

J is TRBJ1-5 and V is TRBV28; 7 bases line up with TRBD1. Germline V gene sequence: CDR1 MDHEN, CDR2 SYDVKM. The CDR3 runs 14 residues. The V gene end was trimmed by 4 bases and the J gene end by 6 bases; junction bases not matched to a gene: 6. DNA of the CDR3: TGTGCCAGCAGTTCGTACAGGGGAACTCAGCCCCAGCATTTT. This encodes CASSSYRGTQPQHF.

This chain's CDR3 is CASSQNPGTVSYEQYV. The CDR3 DNA follows: TGTGCCAGCAGCCAGAATCCCGGGACAGTCTCCTACGAGCAGTACGTC. The chain carries TRBV5-5 and TRBJ2-7; TRBD1 matches at 7 bases. The germline V gene encodes CDR1 SGHKS and CDR2 YYEKEE (reference sequence). V gave up 4 bases and J gave up 0 bases; unmatched junction bases: 10. This CDR3 is 16 amino acids long.

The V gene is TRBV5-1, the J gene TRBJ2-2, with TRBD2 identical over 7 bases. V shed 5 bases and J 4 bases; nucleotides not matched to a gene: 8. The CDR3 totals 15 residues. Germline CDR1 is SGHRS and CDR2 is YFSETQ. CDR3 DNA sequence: TGCGCCAGCAGGAACCCCGGGGGGAGCACCGGGGAGCTGTTTTTT. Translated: CASRNPGGSTGELFF.

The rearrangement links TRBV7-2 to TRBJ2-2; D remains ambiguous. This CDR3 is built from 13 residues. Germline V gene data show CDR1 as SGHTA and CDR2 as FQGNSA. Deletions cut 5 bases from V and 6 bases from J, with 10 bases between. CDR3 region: CASSPQDAGELFF. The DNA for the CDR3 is TGTGCCAGCAGCCCTCAAGATGCCGGGGAGCTGTTTTTT.

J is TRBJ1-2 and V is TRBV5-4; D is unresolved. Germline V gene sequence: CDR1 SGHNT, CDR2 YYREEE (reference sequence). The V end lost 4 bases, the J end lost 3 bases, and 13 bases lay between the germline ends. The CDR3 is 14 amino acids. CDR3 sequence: CASSRTGLDYGYTF. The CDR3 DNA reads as TGTGCCAGCAGCCGGACGGGGTTGGACTATGGCTACACCTTC.

CDR3 loop: CASSPGQTYGYTF. CDR3 bases: TGTGCCAGCAGCCCCGGACAGACTTATGGCTACACCTTC. The genes are TRBV2 and TRBJ1-2, with a possible D match to TRBD1 (6 bases). This CDR3 contains 13 residues. V was pared by 6 bases and J by 5 bases, with 13 bases between. The germline V gene has CDR1 SNHLY and CDR2 FYNNEI. The full variable domain, its missing parts supplied by reference TRBV2 and TRBJ1-2, is EPEVTQTPSHQVTQMGQEVILRCVPISNHLYFYWYRQILGQKVEFLVSFYNNEISEKSEIFDDQFSVERPDGSNFTLKIRSTKLEDSAMYFCASSPGQTYGYTFGSGTRLTVV.

The CDR3 sequence is CSVAYRERGNNEQFF. The CDR3 DNA reads as TGCAGCGTAGCGTACAGGGAGAGGGGGAACAATGAGCAGTTCTTC. V gene TRBV29-1 combines with J gene TRBJ2-1; weak D call: TRBD1 (6 bases). This CDR3 region has 15 residues. The germline gives CDR1 SQVTM, CDR2 ANQGSEA. V gave up 6 bases and J gave up 5 bases, with 20 bases separating them.

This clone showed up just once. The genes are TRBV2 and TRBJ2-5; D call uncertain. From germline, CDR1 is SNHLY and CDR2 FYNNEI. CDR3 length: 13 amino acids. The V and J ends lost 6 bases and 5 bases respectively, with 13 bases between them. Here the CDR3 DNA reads TGTGCCAGCAGCCTTTACCAGAGGGAGACCCAGTACTTC. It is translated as CASSLYQRETQYF. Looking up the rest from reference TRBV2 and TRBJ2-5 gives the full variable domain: EPEVTQTPSHQVTQMGQEVILRCVPISNHLYFYWYRQILGQKVEFLVSFYNNEISEKSEIFDDQFSVERPDGSNFTLKIRSTKLEDSAMYFCASSLYQRETQYFGPGTRLLVL.

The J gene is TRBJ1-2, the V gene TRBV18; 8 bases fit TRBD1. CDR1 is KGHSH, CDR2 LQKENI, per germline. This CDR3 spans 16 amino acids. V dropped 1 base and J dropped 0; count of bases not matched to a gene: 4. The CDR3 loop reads CASSPLGTGANYGYTF. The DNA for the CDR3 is TGTGCCAGCTCACCACTCGGGACAGGAGCTAACTATGGCTACACCTTC.

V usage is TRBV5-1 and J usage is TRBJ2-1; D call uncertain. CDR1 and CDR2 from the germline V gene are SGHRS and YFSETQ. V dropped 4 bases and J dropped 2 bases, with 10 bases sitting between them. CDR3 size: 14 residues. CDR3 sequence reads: CASSPYNPYNEQFF. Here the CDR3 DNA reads TGCGCCAGCAGCCCTTACAATCCCTACAATGAGCAGTTCTTC.

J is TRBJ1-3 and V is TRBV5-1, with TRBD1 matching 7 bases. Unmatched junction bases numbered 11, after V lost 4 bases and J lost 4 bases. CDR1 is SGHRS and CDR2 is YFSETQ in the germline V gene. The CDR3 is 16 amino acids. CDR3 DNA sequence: TGCGCCAGCAGCCCCTCGACAGGGCAGATGGGAAACACCATATATTTT. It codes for CASSPSTGQMGNTIYF.

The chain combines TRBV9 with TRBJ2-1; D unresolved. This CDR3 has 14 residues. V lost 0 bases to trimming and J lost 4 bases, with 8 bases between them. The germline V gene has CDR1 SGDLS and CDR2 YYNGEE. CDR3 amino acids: CASSVVGSYNEQFF. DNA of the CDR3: TGTGCCAGCAGCGTAGTGGGTTCATACAATGAGCAGTTCTTC. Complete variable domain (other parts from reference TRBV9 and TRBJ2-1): DSGVTQTPKHLITATGQRVTLRCSPRSGDLSVYWYQQSLDQGLQFLIQYYNGEERAKGNILERFSAQQFPDLHSELNLSSLELGDSALYFCASSVVGSYNEQFFGPGTRLTVL.

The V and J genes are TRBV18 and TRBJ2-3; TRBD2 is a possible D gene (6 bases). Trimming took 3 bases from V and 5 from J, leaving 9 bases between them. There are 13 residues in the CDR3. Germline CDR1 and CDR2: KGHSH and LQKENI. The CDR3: CASSPGREDTQYF. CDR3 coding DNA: TGTGCCAGCTCACCGGGGCGGGAAGATACGCAGTATTTT. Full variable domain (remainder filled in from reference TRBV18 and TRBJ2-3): NAGVMQNPRHLVRRRGQEARLRCSPMKGHSHVYWYRQLPEEGLKFMVYLQKENIIDESGMPKERFSAEFPKEGPSILRIQQVVRGDSAAYFCASSPGREDTQYFGPGTRLTVL.

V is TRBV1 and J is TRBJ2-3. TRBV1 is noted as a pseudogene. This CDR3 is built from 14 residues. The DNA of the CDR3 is TGCACCAGCAGGCGACAGACGGGGTTGGATACGCAGTATTTT. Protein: CTSRRQTGLDTQYF.

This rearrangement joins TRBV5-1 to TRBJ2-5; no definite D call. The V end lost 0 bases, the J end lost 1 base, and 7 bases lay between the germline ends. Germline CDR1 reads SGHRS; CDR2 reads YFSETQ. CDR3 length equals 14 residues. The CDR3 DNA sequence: TGCGCCAGCAGCTTGGGGCGACGCCAAGAGACCCAGTACTTC. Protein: CASSLGRRQETQYF.

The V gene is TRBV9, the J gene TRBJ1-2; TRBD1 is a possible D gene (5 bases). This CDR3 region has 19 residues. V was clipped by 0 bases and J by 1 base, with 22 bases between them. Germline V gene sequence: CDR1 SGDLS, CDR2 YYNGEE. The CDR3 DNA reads TGTGCCAGCAGCGTAGGGGTCGCGTCAGGGTTTGATCTTAACTATGGCTACACCTTC. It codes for CASSVGVASGFDLNYGYTF.

CDR3: CATSETGGGGEQYF. CDR3 bases: TGCGCCACCTCAGAGACGGGAGGAGGGGGAGAGCAGTACTTC. This chain connects TRBV5-1 to TRBJ2-7, with D possibly TRBD2 on 7 matching bases. This CDR3 has 14 residues. The V and J ends lost 9 bases and 7 bases respectively, with 23 bases between them. The germline CDR1 and CDR2 sequences are SGHRS and YFSETQ.

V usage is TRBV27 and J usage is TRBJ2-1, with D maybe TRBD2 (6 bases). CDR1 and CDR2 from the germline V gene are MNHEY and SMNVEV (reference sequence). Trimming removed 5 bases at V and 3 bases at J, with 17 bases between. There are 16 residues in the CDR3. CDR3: CASSLQPGLYYNEQFF. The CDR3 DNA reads TGTGCCAGCAGTCTACAACCGGGACTCTACTACAATGAGCAGTTCTTC.

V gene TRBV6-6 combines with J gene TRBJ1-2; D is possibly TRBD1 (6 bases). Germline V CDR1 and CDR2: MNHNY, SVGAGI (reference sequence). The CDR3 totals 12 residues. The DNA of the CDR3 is TGTGTCACCCAACAGGGCAACTATGGCTACACCTTC. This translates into CVTQQGNYGYTF.

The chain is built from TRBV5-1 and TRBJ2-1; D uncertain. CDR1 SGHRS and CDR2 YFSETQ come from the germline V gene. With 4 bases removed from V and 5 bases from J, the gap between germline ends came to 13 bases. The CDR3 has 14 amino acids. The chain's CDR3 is CASSQTGAHNEQFF. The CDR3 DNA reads TGCGCCAGCAGCCAGACGGGCGCCCACAATGAGCAGTTCTTC.

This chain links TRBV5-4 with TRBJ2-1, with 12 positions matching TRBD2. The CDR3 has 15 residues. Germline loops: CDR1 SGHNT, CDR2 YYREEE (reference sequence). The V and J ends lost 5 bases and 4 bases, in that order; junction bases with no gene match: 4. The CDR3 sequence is CASSILAGGYNEQFF. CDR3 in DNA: TGTGCCAGCAGTATTCTAGCGGGAGGGTACAATGAGCAGTTCTTC.

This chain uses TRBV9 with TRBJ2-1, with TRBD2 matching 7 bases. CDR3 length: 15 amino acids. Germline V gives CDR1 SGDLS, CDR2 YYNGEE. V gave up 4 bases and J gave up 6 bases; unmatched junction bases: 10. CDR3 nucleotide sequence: TGTGCCAGCAGCCCCGGAGGCGGGAGCCCCAATGAGCAGTTCTTC. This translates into CASSPGGGSPNEQFF.

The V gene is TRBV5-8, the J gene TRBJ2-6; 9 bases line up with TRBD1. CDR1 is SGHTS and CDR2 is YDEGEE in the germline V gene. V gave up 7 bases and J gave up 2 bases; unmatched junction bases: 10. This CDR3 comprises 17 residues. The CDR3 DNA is TGTGCCAGCCAAGGACAGGGGAACCTCCCTGGGGCCAACGTCCTGACTTTC. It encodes CASQGQGNLPGANVLTF. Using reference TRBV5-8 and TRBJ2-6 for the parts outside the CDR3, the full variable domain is EAGVTQSPTHLIKTRGQQATLRCSPISGHTSVYWYQQALGLGLQFLLWYDEGEERNRGNFPPRFSGRQFPNYSSELNVNALELEDSALYLCASQGQGNLPGANVLTFGAGSRLTVL.